Listed below are T cell receptor beta chains from one sample, sequenced in a study of human T cells and chemical hapten exposure. TCRdb processed the 5' RACE reads anew with MiXCR; each CDR3 protein has one entry. The sample lists 110,000 or so distinct CDR3 sequences, approximately 19% occurring once. Source of these receptors: a human donor in good health. Each CDR3 is given with its conserved first and last residue. A D gene is named only where the DNA matches it firmly. Part of the rows lack a size; the others show once, few, many or a class for expanded clones.

V,size,J,D,CDR3,DNA
TRBV28,once,TRBJ1-5,.,CASSQRQPQHF,TGTGCCAGCAGCCAACGTCAGCCCCAGCATTTT
TRBV6-5,few,TRBJ2-7,TRBD1,CASSRGGQGVFEQYF,TGTGCCAGCAGCCGGGGGGGACAGGGGGTCTTCGAGCAGTACTTC
TRBV29-1,.,TRBJ2-5,.,CSVDGTDLEAQYF,TGCAGCGTTGATGGGACTGACCTGGAGGCCCAGTACTTC
TRBV25-1,.,TRBJ2-3,TRBD2,CASAALAGPTDTQYF,TGTGCCAGCGCAGCCTTAGCGGGACCCACAGATACGCAGTATTTT
TRBV6-5,once,TRBJ2-2,.,CASSATGARGGELFF,TGTGCCAGCAGTGCGACGGGAGCTCGTGGCGGGGAGCTGTTTTTT
TRBV7-3,few,TRBJ2-7,.,CASSPDGGSEQYF,TGTGCCAGCAGCCCGGACGGGGGTTCCGAGCAGTACTTC
TRBV4-1,.,TRBJ2-1,.,CASSPGSYNEQFF,TGCGCCAGCAGCCCTGGATCGTACAATGAGCAGTTCTTC
TRBV6-5,few,TRBJ2-5,.,CASSYVLPGTQYF,TGTGCCAGCAGTTACGTTCTACCTGGGACCCAGTACTTC
TRBV14,many,TRBJ2-7,TRBD2,CASSQDRNILAGYEQYF,TGTGCCAGCAGCCAAGATCGGAATATCCTAGCGGGATACGAGCAGTACTTC
TRBV12-3/TRBV12-4,.,TRBJ2-7,.,CASSHQGGPSSYEQYF,TGTGCCAGCAGTCATCAGGGGGGGCCGAGCTCCTACGAGCAGTACTTC
TRBV28,few,TRBJ2-7,TRBD2,CASATATLAGASDEQYF,TGTGCCAGCGCCACCGCGACACTAGCGGGAGCTTCGGACGAGCAGTACTTC
TRBV29-1,few,TRBJ2-7,TRBD2,CSVARGGDEQYF,TGCAGCGTTGCCCGGGGGGGAGACGAGCAGTACTTC
TRBV6-6,.,TRBJ2-5,.,CASSGMGARGTQYF,TGTGCCAGCAGTGGAATGGGGGCGCGAGGGACCCAGTACTTC
TRBV28,.,TRBJ2-5,.,CASRGGQQETQYF,TGTGCCAGCCGTGGGGGTCAGCAAGAGACCCAGTACTTC
TRBV4-1,few,TRBJ1-1,.,CASSLHTGIEAFF,TGCGCCAGCAGCCTTCATACAGGGATTGAAGCTTTCTTT
TRBV5-1,few,TRBJ2-7,.,CASTSTSSYEQYF,TGCGCCAGCACCTCGACTAGCTCCTACGAGCAGTACTTC
TRBV14,few,TRBJ2-5,TRBD2,CASSQRTSGRRETQYF,TGTGCCAGCAGCCAAAGGACTAGCGGGAGGAGGGAGACCCAGTACTTC